The present TCR beta chain was sequenced within a study of T-cell reconstitution after alpha-beta-depleted transplantation in children. Preparation of the TCRbeta library was carried out with unique molecular identifiers. TCRdb re-called the PCR reads through MiXCR, storing one row per CDR3 protein. The repertoire includes approximately 240,000 distinct CDR3 sequences, about 9.5% of them detected once, and over 5% sits in the top ten. V shed 5 bases and J shed 6 bases, with 14 bases lying between them. This CDR3 has 13 amino acids. The germline V gene has CDR1 SEHNR and CDR2 FQNEAQ (reference sequence).

The receptor comes from a human donor who donated a stem cell graft to a child with acute lymphoblastic leukemia. The J gene is TRBJ2-7, the V gene TRBV7-9; D possibly uses TRBD1 or TRBD2 (6 bases each). Specimen: PBMCs from the stem cell graft donor, collected from the stem cell graft. The CDR3 spells CASSPWGAGEQYF. DNA of the CDR3: TGTGCCAGCAGCCCATGGGGGGCGGGCGAGCAGTACTTC.